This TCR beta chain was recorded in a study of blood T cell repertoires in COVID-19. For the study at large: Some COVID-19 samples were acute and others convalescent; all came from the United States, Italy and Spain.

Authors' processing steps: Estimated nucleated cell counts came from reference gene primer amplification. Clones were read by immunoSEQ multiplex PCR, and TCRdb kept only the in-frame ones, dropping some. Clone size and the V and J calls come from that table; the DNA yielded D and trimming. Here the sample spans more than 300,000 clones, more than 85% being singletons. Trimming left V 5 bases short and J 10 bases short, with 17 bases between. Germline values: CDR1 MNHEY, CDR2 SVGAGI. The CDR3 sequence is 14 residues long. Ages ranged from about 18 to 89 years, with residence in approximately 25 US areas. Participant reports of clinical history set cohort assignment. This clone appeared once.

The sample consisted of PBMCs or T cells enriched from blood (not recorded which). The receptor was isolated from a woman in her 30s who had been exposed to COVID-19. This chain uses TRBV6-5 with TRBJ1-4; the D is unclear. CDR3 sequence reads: CASSTDREGGKLFF. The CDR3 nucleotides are TGTGCCAGCAGTACTGACCGGGAGGGCGGAAAACTGTTTTTT.